The 7 T cell receptor beta chains given below trace back to one sample, sequenced in a study of shared clonotypes between healthy human individuals. Produced via immunoSEQ multiplex PCR; TCRdb's table is partial and in-frame only. This sample carries about 600,000 clones, 95% to 98% of them seen once, and the ten largest clones take approximately 0.057%. The sequenced sample was naive CD4+ T cells sorted from blood. Specified subset: CD45RA+ positively selected. The source is a woman in her twenties or thirties in good health.

The count of this clone is one. The V gene is TRBV2, the J gene TRBJ2-7, with 8 bases that match TRBD1. There are 15 residues in the CDR3. V lost 0 bases, J lost 5 bases, and 6 bases stayed unmatched. Germline V gene lookup returns CDR1 SNHLY and CDR2 FYNNEI. In DNA form, the CDR3 reads TGTGCCAGCAGTGAAGCGCAGGAACAGGGGGACGAGCAGTACTTC. This codes for CASSEAQEQGDEQYF. Filled out from reference TRBV2 and TRBJ2-7, the complete variable domain reads EPEVTQTPSHQVTQMGQEVILRCVPISNHLYFYWYRQILGQKVEFLVSFYNNEISEKSEIFDDQFSVERPDGSNFTLKIRSTKLEDSAMYFCASSEAQEQGDEQYFGPGTRLTVT.

The chain carries TRBV2 and TRBJ1-5, with 12 bases lining up with TRBD1. The CDR3 loop spans 16 amino acids. Germline assignment: CDR1 SNHLY and CDR2 FYNNEI. Trimming cost V 6 bases and J 6 bases; bases outside gene matches: 9. CDR3 amino acids: CASSIPGQGASQPQHF. The CDR3 DNA sequence: TGTGCCAGCAGCATACCGGGACAGGGGGCAAGTCAGCCCCAGCATTTT.

This rearrangement joins TRBV7-9 to TRBJ1-1; the D gene is possibly TRBD1 (6 bases). The CDR3 contains 15 residues. The V and J ends lost 5 bases and 0 bases respectively, with 13 bases between them. Germline CDR1 and CDR2: SEHNR and FQNEAQ (reference sequence). Here the CDR3 DNA reads TGTGCCAGCAGCCCAGAGACAGGATTGAACACTGAAGCTTTCTTT. This codes for CASSPETGLNTEAFF.

The chain combines TRBV28 with TRBJ1-2; D call uncertain. There are 12 residues in the CDR3. The germline V gene encodes CDR1 MDHEN and CDR2 SYDVKM. Trimming took off 1 base at V and 8 bases at J, with 8 bases between the two ends. The CDR3 here is CASSLSLGGYTF. The CDR3 nucleotides read TGTGCCAGCAGTTTATCACTAGGCGGCTACACCTTC.

This chain joins TRBV7-2 and TRBJ2-5; unclear D gene. The ends were cut back, 1 base at V and 2 bases at J, with 11 bases in the middle. CDR3 length equals 15 residues. Germline loops: CDR1 SGHTA, CDR2 FQGNSA. In nucleotides, the CDR3 is TGTGCCAGCAGCTTAGGCTACAAACCGCAAGAGACCCAGTACTTC. It specifies CASSLGYKPQETQYF. Supplemented by reference TRBV7-2 and TRBJ2-5, the full variable domain reads GAGVSQSPSNKVTEKGKDVELRCDPISGHTALYWYRQSLGQGLEFLIYFQGNSAPDKSGLPSDRFSAERTGGSVSTLTIQRTQQEDSAVYLCASSLGYKPQETQYFGPGTRLLVL.

This chain uses TRBV6-6 with TRBJ2-3; D ambiguous. The CDR3 length is 13 residues. Deletions cut 0 bases from V and 13 bases from J, with 14 bases between. The germline CDR1 and CDR2 sequences are MNHNY and SVGAGI (reference sequence). The CDR3 DNA reads as TGTGCCAGCAGTTACTCTTCCGGCCAATTGAAGTATTTT. Amino acid sequence: CASSYSSGQLKYF.

This clone was counted a single time. This chain uses TRBV28 with TRBJ2-3, with 9 bases aligning to TRBD2. CDR3 length equals 17 residues. The germline V gene encodes CDR1 MDHEN and CDR2 SYDVKM. The V segment lost 6 bases and the J segment 4 bases; nucleotides outside the gene matches: 14. CDR3 in DNA: TGTGCCAGCAGGGCCAAGGGTCTAGCGGGATTTTCAGATACGCAGTATTTT. It codes for CASRAKGLAGFSDTQYF.